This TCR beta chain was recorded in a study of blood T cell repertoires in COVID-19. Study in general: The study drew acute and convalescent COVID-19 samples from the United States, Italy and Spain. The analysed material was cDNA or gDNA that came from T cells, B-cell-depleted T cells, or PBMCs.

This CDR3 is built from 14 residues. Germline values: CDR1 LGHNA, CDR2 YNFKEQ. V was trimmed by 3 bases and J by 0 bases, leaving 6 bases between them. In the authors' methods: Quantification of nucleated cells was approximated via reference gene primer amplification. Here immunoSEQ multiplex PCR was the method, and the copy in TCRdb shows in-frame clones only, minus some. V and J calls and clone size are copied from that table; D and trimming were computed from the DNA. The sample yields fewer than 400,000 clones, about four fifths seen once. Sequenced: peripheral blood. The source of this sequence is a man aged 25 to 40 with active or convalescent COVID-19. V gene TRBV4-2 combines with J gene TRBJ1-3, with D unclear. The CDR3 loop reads CASSHRSSGNTIYF. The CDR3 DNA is TGTGCCAGCAGCCACCGGTCCTCTGGAAACACCATATATTTT.